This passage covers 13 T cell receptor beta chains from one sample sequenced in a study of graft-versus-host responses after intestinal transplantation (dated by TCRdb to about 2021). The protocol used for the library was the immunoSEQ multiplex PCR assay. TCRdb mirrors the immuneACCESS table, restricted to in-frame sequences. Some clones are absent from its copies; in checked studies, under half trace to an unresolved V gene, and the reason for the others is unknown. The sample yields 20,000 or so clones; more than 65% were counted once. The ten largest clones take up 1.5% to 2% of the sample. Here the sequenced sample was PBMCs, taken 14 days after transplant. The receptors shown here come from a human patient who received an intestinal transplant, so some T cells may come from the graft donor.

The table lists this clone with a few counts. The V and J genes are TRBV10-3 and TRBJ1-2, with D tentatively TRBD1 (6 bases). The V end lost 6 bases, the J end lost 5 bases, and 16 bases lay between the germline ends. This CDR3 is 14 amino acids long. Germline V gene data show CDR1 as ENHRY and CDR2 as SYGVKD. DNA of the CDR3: TGTGCCATCAGGGCCGACAGGATTTATTATGGCTACACCTTC. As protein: CAIRADRIYYGYTF.

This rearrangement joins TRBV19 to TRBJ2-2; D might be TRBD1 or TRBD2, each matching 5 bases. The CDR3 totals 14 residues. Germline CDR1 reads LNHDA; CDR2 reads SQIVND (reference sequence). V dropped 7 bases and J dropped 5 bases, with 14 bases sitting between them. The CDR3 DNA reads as TGTGCCAGTAAAACGGGACCAGAGACCGGGGAGCTGTTTTTT. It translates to CASKTGPETGELFF.

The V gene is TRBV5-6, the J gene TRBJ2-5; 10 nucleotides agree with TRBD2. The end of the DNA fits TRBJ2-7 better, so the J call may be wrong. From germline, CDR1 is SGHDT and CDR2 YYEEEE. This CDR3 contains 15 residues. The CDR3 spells CASSQAGGGLYEQYF. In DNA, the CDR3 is TGTGCCAGCAGCCAAGCGGGAGGGGGCCTGTACGAGCAGTACTTC.

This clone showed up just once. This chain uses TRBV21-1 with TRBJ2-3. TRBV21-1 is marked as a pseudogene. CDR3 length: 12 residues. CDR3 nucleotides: TGTGCCAGCAGCAACAGCACAGATACGCAGTATTTT. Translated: CASSNSTDTQYF.

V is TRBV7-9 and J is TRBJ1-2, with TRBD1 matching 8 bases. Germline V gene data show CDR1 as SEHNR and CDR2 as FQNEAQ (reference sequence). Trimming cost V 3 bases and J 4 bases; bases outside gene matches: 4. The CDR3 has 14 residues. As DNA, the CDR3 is TGTGCCAGCAGCTTTAATGACAGGGGCTATGGCTACACCTTC. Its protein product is CASSFNDRGYGYTF. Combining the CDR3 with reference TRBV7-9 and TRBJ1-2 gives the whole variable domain DTGVSQNPRHKITKRGQNVTFRCDPISEHNRLYWYRQTLGQGPEFLTYFQNEAQLEKSRLLSDRFSAERPKGSFSTLEIQRTEQGDSAMYLCASSFNDRGYGYTFGSGTRLTVV.

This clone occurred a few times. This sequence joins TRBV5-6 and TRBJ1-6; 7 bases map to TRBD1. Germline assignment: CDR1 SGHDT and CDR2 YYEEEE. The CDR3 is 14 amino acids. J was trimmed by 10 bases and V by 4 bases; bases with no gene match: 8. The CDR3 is CASSIQGGYSPLHF. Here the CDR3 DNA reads TGTGCCAGCAGCATCCAGGGGGGGTACTCACCCCTCCACTTT. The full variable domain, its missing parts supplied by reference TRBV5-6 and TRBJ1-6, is DAGVTQSPTHLIKTRGQQVTLRCSPKSGHDTVSWYQQALGQGPQFIFQYYEEEERQRGNFPDRFSGHQFPNYSSELNVNALLLGDSALYLCASSIQGGYSPLHFGNGTRLTVT.

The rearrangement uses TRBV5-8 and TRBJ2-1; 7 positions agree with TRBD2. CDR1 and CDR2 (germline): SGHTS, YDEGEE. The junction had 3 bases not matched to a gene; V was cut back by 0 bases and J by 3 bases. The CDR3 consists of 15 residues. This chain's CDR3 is CASSLGLADYNEQFF. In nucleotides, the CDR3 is TGTGCCAGCAGCTTGGGACTAGCAGACTACAATGAGCAGTTCTTC.

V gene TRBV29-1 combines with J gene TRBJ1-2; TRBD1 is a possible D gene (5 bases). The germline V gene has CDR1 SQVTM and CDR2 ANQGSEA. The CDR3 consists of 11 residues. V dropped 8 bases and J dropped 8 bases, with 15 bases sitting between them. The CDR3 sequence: CSTGPVRGYTF. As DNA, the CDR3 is TGCAGCACGGGACCGGTGAGAGGCTACACCTTC.

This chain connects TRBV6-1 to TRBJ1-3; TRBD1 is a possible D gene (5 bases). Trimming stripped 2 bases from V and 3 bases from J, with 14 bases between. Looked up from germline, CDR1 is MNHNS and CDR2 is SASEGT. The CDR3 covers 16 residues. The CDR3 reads CASSENLQVDGNTIYF. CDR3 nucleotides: TGTGCCAGCAGTGAAAATCTACAGGTGGATGGAAACACCATATATTTT.

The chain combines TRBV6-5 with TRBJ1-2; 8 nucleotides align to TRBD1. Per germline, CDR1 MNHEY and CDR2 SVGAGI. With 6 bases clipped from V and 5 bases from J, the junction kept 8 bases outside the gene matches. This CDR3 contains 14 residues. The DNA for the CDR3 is TGTGCCAGCAGCCCGACAGGGGATACGTATGGCTACACCTTC. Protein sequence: CASSPTGDTYGYTF.

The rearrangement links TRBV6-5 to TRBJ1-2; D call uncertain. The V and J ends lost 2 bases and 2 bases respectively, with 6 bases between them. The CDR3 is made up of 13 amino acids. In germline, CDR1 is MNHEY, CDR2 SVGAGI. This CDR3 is CASSYPGNYGYTF. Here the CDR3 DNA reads TGTGCCAGCAGTTACCCAGGAAACTATGGCTACACCTTC.

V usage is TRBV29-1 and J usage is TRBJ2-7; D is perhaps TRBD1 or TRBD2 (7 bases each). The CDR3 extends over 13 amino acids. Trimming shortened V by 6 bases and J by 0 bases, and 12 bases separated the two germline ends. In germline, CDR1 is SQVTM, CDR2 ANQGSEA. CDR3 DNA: TGCAGCGTCCAGGGGGGGAGCTCCTACGAGCAGTACTTC. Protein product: CSVQGGSSYEQYF.

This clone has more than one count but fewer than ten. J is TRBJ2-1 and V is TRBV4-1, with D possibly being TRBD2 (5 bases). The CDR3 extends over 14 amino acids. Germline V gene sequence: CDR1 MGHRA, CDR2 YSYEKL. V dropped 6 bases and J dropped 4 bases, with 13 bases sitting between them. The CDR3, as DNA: TGCGCCAGCAGTCCCGCTAGCAGATACAATGAGCAGTTCTTC. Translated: CASSPASRYNEQFF.